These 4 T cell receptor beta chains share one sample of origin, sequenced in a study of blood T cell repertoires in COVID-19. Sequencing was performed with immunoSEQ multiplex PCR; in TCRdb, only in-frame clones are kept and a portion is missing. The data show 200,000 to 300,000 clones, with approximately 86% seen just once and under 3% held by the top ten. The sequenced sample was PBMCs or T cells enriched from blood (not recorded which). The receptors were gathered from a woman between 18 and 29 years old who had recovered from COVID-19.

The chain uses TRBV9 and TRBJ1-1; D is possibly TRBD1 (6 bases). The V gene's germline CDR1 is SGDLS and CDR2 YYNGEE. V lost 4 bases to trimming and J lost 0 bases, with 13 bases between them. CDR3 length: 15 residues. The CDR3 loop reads CASSTLGAVNTEAFF. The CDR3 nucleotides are TGTGCCAGCAGCACCCTGGGGGCAGTGAACACTGAAGCTTTCTTT.

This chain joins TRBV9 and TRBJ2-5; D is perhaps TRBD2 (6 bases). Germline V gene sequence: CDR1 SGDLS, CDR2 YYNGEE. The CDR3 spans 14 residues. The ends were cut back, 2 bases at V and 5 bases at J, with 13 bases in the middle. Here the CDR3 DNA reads TGTGCCAGCAGCGTCTCGGGAGTAGGTGAGACCCAGTACTTC. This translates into CASSVSGVGETQYF.

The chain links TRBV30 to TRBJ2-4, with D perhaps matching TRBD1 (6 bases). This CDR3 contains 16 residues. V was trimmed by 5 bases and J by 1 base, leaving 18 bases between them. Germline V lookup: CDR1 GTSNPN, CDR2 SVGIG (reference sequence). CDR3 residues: CAWGPGVPLAKNIQYF. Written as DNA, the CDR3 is TGTGCCTGGGGGCCAGGGGTCCCGTTGGCCAAAAACATTCAGTACTTC.

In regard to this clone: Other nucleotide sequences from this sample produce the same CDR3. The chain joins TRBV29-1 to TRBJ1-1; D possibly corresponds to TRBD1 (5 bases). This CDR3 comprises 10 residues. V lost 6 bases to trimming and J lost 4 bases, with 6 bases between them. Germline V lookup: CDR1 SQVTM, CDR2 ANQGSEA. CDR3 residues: CSVQGTEAFF. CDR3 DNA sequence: TGCAGCGTCCAGGGCACTGAAGCTTTCTTT. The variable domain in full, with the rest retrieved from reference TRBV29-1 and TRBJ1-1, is SAVISQKPSRDICQRGTSLTIQCQVDSQVTMMFWYRQQPGQSLTLIATANQGSEATYESGFVIDKFPISRPNLTFSTLTVSNMSPEDSSIYLCSVQGTEAFFGQGTRLTVV.